This T cell receptor beta chain was profiled in a study of Ad26.COV2.S vaccination and SARS-CoV-2 variants. The treatment: 19 received Ad26.COV2.S at low or high dose, single or two shots; about 5 received placebo; per-sample allocation not given. Each sample was drawn 63 days after the first injection (of vaccine or placebo). Sequenced by immunoSEQ multiplex PCR; TCRdb stores in-frame clones only, minus some. The repertoire has more than 300,000 clones, approximately 86% of them found once; the top ten carry approximately 12%. The ends were cut back, 5 bases at V and 1 base at J, with 7 bases in the middle. The CDR3 length is 13 residues. Per germline, CDR1 SGHAT and CDR2 FQNNGV.

This sequence was found in a person between 18 and 59 years old who received the Ad26.COV2.S COVID-19 vaccine or a placebo. V usage is TRBV11-2 and J usage is TRBJ2-3; D not resolved. The sample in question was peripheral blood, obtained in a trial of Ad26.COV2.S vaccine versus placebo. The CDR3 nucleotides are TGTGCCAGCAGCGCAGGAGGCACAGATACGCAGTATTTT. Residues: CASSAGGTDTQYF.